This is a list of T cell receptor beta chains from one sample in a study of T cell repertoires in cytomegalovirus infection. MiXCR, applied by TCRdb to the reads, yields one record per CDR3 protein. The top ten hold about an eighth of the sample, which has about 770,000 distinct CDR3 sequences, just under 30% seen once. These TCRs' antigens remain unknown. The source was cultured CD8+ T cells from PBMCs, collected from culture after CMV antigen stimulation. The receptors stem from a human donor in good health (CMV status not recorded). Some clones in this sample may be carry-over from other donors' samples. CDR3s include the opening cysteine and the closing phenylalanine or tryptophan. The D gene is left open where the match is weak. Expanded clones get a size class; other rows say once, few or many, or leave the size out.

CDR3	DNA	V	J	size	D
CASSIAGGVTEAFF	TGTGCCAGTAGTATTGCAGGGGGAGTCACTGAAGCTTTCTTT	TRBV19	TRBJ1-1	few	TRBD1
CASSADREGYNSPLHF	TGTGCCAGCAGCGCGGACAGGGAAGGGTATAATTCACCCCTCCACTTT	TRBV7-6	TRBJ1-6	NA	TRBD1
CASTQGGHTEAFF	TGTGCCAGCACCCAGGGGGGCCACACTGAAGCTTTCTTT	TRBV12-3/TRBV12-4	TRBJ1-1	many	TRBD1
CATSANSFGPPGGQETQYF	TGTGCCACCAGTGCTAACTCCTTTGGGCCCCCCGGAGGGCAAGAGACCCAGTACTTC	TRBV24-1	TRBJ2-5	NA	NA
CASNQDSSDSNQPQHF	TGCGCCAGCAACCAAGATTCGTCCGATAGCAATCAGCCCCAGCATTTT	TRBV4-3	TRBJ1-5	NA	NA
CASSFGTVANYGYTF	TGTGCCAGCAGCTTCGGGACGGTAGCTAACTATGGCTACACCTTC	TRBV5-5	TRBJ1-2	NA	NA
CASSEFTSGIQETQYF	TGTGCCAGCAGTGAATTCACTAGCGGTATCCAAGAGACCCAGTACTTC	TRBV25-1	TRBJ2-5	NA	TRBD2
CASSQETAGWSTDTQYF	TGCGCCAGCAGCCAAGAAACAGCGGGGTGGAGCACAGATACGCAGTATTTT	TRBV4-3	TRBJ2-3	NA	TRBD2
CASSLVGGQGGYGYTF	TGTGCCAGCAGCTTGGTCGGGGGACAGGGAGGCTATGGCTACACCTTC	TRBV5-6	TRBJ1-2	NA	TRBD1
CASSGGAFTDTQYF	TGTGCCAGCAGCGGGGGGGCCTTTACAGATACGCAGTATTTT	TRBV6-6	TRBJ2-3	few	TRBD2
CASSLDRQRTFNEKLFF	TGTGCCAGCAGCTTGGATAGGCAGCGAACTTTTAATGAAAAACTGTTTTTT	TRBV5-5	TRBJ1-4	NA	NA
CATSPGLAETQYF	TGTGCCACCAGCCCCGGGCTTGCAGAGACCCAGTACTTC	TRBV15	TRBJ2-5	once	NA
CASSLALYGRENLYEQFF	TGTGCCAGCAGCTTAGCGCTTTATGGCAGGGAAAATTTATATGAGCAGTTCTTC	TRBV7-9	TRBJ2-1	NA	NA
CASSPRLTGFYGYTF	TGTGCCAGCAGCCCCCGATTGACAGGCTTCTATGGCTACACCTTC	TRBV7-2	TRBJ1-2	few	NA
CATSSRRTEAFF	TGTGCCACCAGCTCTCGAAGGACTGAAGCTTTCTTT	TRBV15	TRBJ1-1	NA	NA
CASSYFGGGQETQYF	TGTGCCAGCAGTTACTTCGGGGGGGGACAAGAGACCCAGTACTTC	TRBV6-5	TRBJ2-5	few	TRBD2
CASSFSGTGINYGYTF	TGTGCCAGCAGTTTTAGCGGGACAGGGATAAACTATGGCTACACCTTC	TRBV27	TRBJ1-2	few	TRBD1
CASSPNLPTADLETQYF	TGTGCCAGCAGTCCAAACCTCCCGACAGCTGACCTAGAGACCCAGTACTTC	TRBV6-2/TRBV6-3	TRBJ2-5	few	NA
CASSLTSGGTNEQFF	TGTGCCAGCAGCTTAACCAGCGGGGGGACCAATGAGCAGTTCTTC	TRBV7-3	TRBJ2-1	NA	TRBD2
CASSWAGLQETQYF	TGTGCCAGCAGCTGGGCCGGACTTCAAGAGACCCAGTACTTC	TRBV5-5	TRBJ2-5	few	NA
CASSPKKRVTANYGYTF	TGTGCCAGCAGCCCGAAGAAGAGAGTGACAGCTAACTATGGCTACACCTTC	TRBV14	TRBJ1-2	NA	NA
CASSSPFSGANVLTF	TGTGCCAGCAGTTCTCCGTTCTCTGGGGCCAACGTCCTGACTTTC	TRBV28	TRBJ2-6	few	NA
CASSSAEAFF	TGTGCCAGCAGCTCTGCTGAAGCTTTCTTT	TRBV11-2	TRBJ1-1	NA	NA
CASSPTGAWDEQFF	TGTGCCAGCAGCCCTACGGGGGCGTGGGATGAGCAGTTCTTC	TRBV6-4	TRBJ2-1	NA	NA
CASSELSDLEAFF	TGTGCCAGCAGTGAACTATCGGACCTTGAAGCTTTCTTT	TRBV25-1	TRBJ1-1	few	NA
CASWTRGNYEQYF	TGTGCCAGTTGGACTAGGGGGAACTACGAGCAGTACTTC	TRBV6-6	TRBJ2-7	NA	NA
CASSLQGLTGELFF	TGTGCCAGCAGCTTACAGGGGCTCACCGGGGAGCTGTTTTTT	TRBV7-9	TRBJ2-2	few	NA